The 6 T cell receptor beta chains below all came from one sample that was sequenced in a study of T-cell reconstitution after alpha-beta-depleted transplantation in children. The library targeted TCRbeta and was prepared with unique molecular identifiers. TCRdb fed the PCR reads into MiXCR, producing one record per CDR3 protein. The sample shows about 200,000 distinct CDR3 sequences, 14% to 15% of them seen only once. The sample consisted of PBMCs from the stem cell graft donor, taken from the stem cell graft. These receptors all come from a human donor who donated a stem cell graft to a child with acute lymphoblastic leukemia.

The table lists this clonotype with a count of one. Germline is not matched at one junction end, which may reflect a read error. The CDR3 DNA reads TGTGCCAGCAGCTTAGCGACAGTCCAAGATACCCAGTACTTC. It codes for CASSLATVQDTQYF. The chain recombines TRBV11-1 with TRBJ2-5; D perhaps matches TRBD1 (5 bases). Germline V gene data show CDR1 as SGHAT and CDR2 as FQDESV (reference sequence). There are 14 residues in the CDR3.

Of note for this clonotype: This may stem from a read error, because a much larger clone lies one nucleotide away. This chain joins TRBV3-1 and TRBJ2-7, with D possibly TRBD2 on 6 matching bases. Germline loops: CDR1 LGHDT, CDR2 YNNKEL (reference sequence). The CDR3 totals 14 residues. The V and J ends lost 4 bases and 3 bases respectively, with 13 bases between them. CDR3 amino acids: CASSPRWGLYEQYF. The CDR3 DNA reads as TGTGCCAGCAGCCCCCGGTGGGGACTCTACGAGCAGTACTTC.

Concerning this clonotype: This clone may be a read error of a much larger clone one base away. This sequence joins TRBV5-4 and TRBJ1-1; D is perhaps TRBD1 (5 bases). V lost 2 bases to trimming and J lost 8 bases, with 19 bases between them. CDR1 SGHNT and CDR2 YYREEE come from the germline V gene (reference sequence). This CDR3 spans 15 amino acids. The CDR3 DNA reads TGTGCCAGCAGCTTCGTCGGGGTGAGGTCAGGGGAAGCTTTCTTT. Translating it yields CASSFVGVRSGEAFF.

This clonotype was recorded at least ten times. The V call is TRBV15, the J call TRBJ1-2; D not resolved. V was trimmed by 4 bases and J by 6 bases, leaving 18 bases between them. There are 15 residues in the CDR3. Germline values: CDR1 LNHNV, CDR2 YYDKDF (reference sequence). The CDR3 protein is CATSNGVPPGNGYTF. As DNA, the CDR3 is TGTGCCACCAGCAACGGTGTACCGCCGGGGAATGGCTACACCTTC. The full variable domain, completed using reference TRBV15 and TRBJ1-2, is DAMVIQNPRYQVTQFGKPVTLSCSQTLNHNVMYWYQQKSSQAPKLLFHYYDKDFNNEADTPDNFQSRRPNTSFCFLDIRSPGLGDTAMYLCATSNGVPPGNGYTFGSGTRLTVV.

The V gene is TRBV2, the J gene TRBJ2-7, with TRBD2 matching 10 bases. This CDR3 is 13 amino acids long. V lost 11 bases and J lost 6; bases outside the gene matches: 10. Germline V lookup: CDR1 SNHLY, CDR2 FYNNEI. The CDR3 nucleotides are TGTGCCGGTCAAACTAGCGGGGCCTCCGAGCAGTACTTC. This translates into CAGQTSGASEQYF.

The sample holds many counts of this clonotype. In DNA, the CDR3 is TGTGCCAGCAGCTTGACCGGGACTAGCGGGAGCAATGAGCAGTTCTTC. As protein: CASSLTGTSGSNEQFF. The rearrangement links TRBV11-3 to TRBJ2-1, with 14 bases identical to TRBD2. Germline CDR1 reads SGHNT; CDR2 reads YENEEA. CDR3 length equals 16 residues. Germline trimming cut 3 bases from V and 6 bases from J; bases unmatched to any gene: 4.